The 16 T cell receptor beta chains presented below share a single source sample, sequenced in a study of OX40 agonist ivuxolimab in advanced cancers. The repertoire was sequenced with immunoSEQ multiplex PCR; TCRdb's copy has only in-frame clones and lacks some. The data contain about 78,000 clones, around 80% of them singletons. The sample was CD4+ or CD8+ T cells sorted from blood, taken in a trial of the OX40 agonist ivuxolimab. The source is an adult with an advanced solid tumor such as melanoma, head and neck, liver or kidney cancer.

The chain uses TRBV28 and TRBJ2-4; D unresolved. Between the trimmed V and J ends, which lost 6 bases and 2 bases, there was a span of 5 bases. The V gene's germline CDR1 is MDHEN and CDR2 SYDVKM. This CDR3 spans 12 amino acids. The CDR3 DNA reads TGTGCCAGCAGCCCCTCCAAAAACATTCAGTACTTC. Residues: CASSPSKNIQYF.

This rearrangement joins TRBV2 to TRBJ2-7; D is ambiguous. Germline V gene lookup returns CDR1 SNHLY and CDR2 FYNNEI. V was shortened by 2 bases and J by 3 bases, with 5 bases between the two germline ends. The CDR3 spans 12 residues. The CDR3 DNA sequence: TGTGCCAGCAGTGAATTCGGCTACGAGCAGTACGTC. Amino acid sequence: CASSEFGYEQYV.

The chain employs TRBV30 and TRBJ1-1; 8 bases are a match to TRBD1. CDR3 length: 12 amino acids. Looked up from germline, CDR1 is GTSNPN and CDR2 is SVGIG (reference sequence). V lost 8 bases to trimming and J lost 1 base; unmatched junction nucleotides: 3. The DNA for the CDR3 is TGTGCCGCACAGGGGGAGAACACTGAAGCTTTCTTT. The encoded protein is CAAQGENTEAFF.

The chain combines TRBV7-2 with TRBJ2-2; D remains ambiguous. Germline V gene sequence: CDR1 SGHTA, CDR2 FQGNSA. V was cut by 5 bases and J by 6 bases, with 16 bases left in between. The CDR3 runs to 15 residues. CDR3 coding DNA: TGTGCCAGCAGCCTCCAATTTCAGAAACCCGGGGAGCTGTTTTTT. Its translation: CASSLQFQKPGELFF. Using reference TRBV7-2 and TRBJ2-2 for the parts outside the CDR3, the full variable domain is GAGVSQSPSNKVTEKGKDVELRCDPISGHTALYWYRQSLGQGLEFLIYFQGNSAPDKSGLPSDRFSAERTGGSVSTLTIQRTQQEDSAVYLCASSLQFQKPGELFFGEGSRLTVL.

This sequence joins TRBV10-3 and TRBJ1-2; D not certain. V was shortened by 6 bases and J by 6 bases, with 14 bases between the two germline ends. Germline assignment: CDR1 ENHRY and CDR2 SYGVKD. The CDR3 spans 13 residues. CDR3 nucleotide sequence: TGTGCCATCAGAGCGCCCAAGGAGGATGGCTACACCTTC. It specifies CAIRAPKEDGYTF.

The chain is built from TRBV6-1 and TRBJ2-7; no clear D. This CDR3 comprises 14 residues. Trimming took off 3 bases at V and 5 bases at J, with 14 bases between the two ends. Germline loops: CDR1 MNHNS, CDR2 SASEGT. The DNA of the CDR3 is TGTGCCAGCAGTGAGGATACGGTCCAGGACGAGCAGTACGTC. Amino acid sequence: CASSEDTVQDEQYV.

This rearrangement joins TRBV9 to TRBJ1-3; no reliable D call. Trimming took 4 bases from V and 0 from J, leaving 8 bases between them. This CDR3 has 14 amino acids. Germline V gene data show CDR1 as SGDLS and CDR2 as YYNGEE. This CDR3 reads CASSPRLSGNTIYF. In DNA form, the CDR3 reads TGTGCCAGCAGCCCAAGACTCTCTGGAAACACCATATATTTT.

This sequence joins TRBV13 and TRBJ1-3; D is unresolved. Germline CDR1 PRHDT, CDR2 FYEKMQ (reference sequence). CDR3 length: 16 residues. Trimming stripped 5 bases from V and 3 bases from J, with 17 bases between. Here the CDR3 DNA reads TGTGCCAGCAGCCCGAGGCCGCACAGAGGTGGAAACACCATATATTTT. Residues: CASSPRPHRGGNTIYF.

The chain has TRBV2 and TRBJ1-1; D gene ambiguous. The V end was cut by 3 bases, the J end by 7 bases, with 6 bases between. The CDR3 loop spans 11 amino acids. The V gene's germline CDR1 is SNHLY and CDR2 FYNNEI. This CDR3 is CASSEYVEAFF. For the CDR3, the DNA is TGTGCCAGCAGTGAGTACGTTGAAGCTTTCTTT.

The CDR3 DNA reads as TGTGCCAGCTCACCAAAGGGACAGAAAGAGACCCAGTACTTC. As protein: CASSPKGQKETQYF. The chain links TRBV18 to TRBJ2-5; 7 bases are shared with TRBD1. The length of the CDR3 is 14 residues. The V gene's germline CDR1 is KGHSH and CDR2 LQKENI. Trimming removed 2 bases from V and 3 bases from J; junction bases left unmatched: 3.

In its sample, this clone was seen a few times. The gene calls are TRBV27 and TRBJ1-1, with D maybe TRBD1 (5 bases). The germline gives CDR1 MNHEY, CDR2 SMNVEV (reference sequence). The CDR3 extends over 13 amino acids. Trimming left V 8 bases short and J 2 bases short, with 12 bases between. The CDR3: CASASQGNTEAFF. As DNA, the CDR3 is TGTGCCAGCGCTTCCCAGGGAAACACTGAAGCTTTCTTT.

This chain uses TRBV6-1 with TRBJ2-7, with D perhaps matching TRBD2 (5 bases). CDR1 MNHNS and CDR2 SASEGT come from the germline V gene. This CDR3 is built from 13 residues. V lost 6 bases to trimming and J lost 1 base, with 10 bases between them. Here the CDR3 reads CASRETGSYEQYV. In nucleotides, the CDR3 is TGTGCCAGCAGGGAGACGGGATCCTACGAGCAGTACGTC.

This clone was picked up a small number of times. In the same sample, other DNA sequences code for this CDR3. The V call is TRBV15, the J call TRBJ1-1; no clear D gene. The germline V and J ends were trimmed by 0 bases and 0 bases, with 8 bases remaining between them. This CDR3 spans 15 amino acids. Germline V gives CDR1 LNHNV, CDR2 YYDKDF (reference sequence). CDR3 sequence: CATSREVFMNTEAFF. In DNA, the CDR3 is TGTGCCACCAGCAGAGAGGTCTTCATGAACACTGAAGCTTTCTTT. The full variable domain, completed using reference TRBV15 and TRBJ1-1, is DAMVIQNPRYQVTQFGKPVTLSCSQTLNHNVMYWYQQKSSQAPKLLFHYYDKDFNNEADTPDNFQSRRPNTSFCFLDIRSPGLGDTAMYLCATSREVFMNTEAFFGQGTRLTVV.

This rearrangement joins TRBV5-1 to TRBJ1-1, with 9 positions matching TRBD1. V lost 4 bases and J lost 2; bases outside the gene matches: 3. The CDR3 is 14 residues long. CDR1 is SGHRS, CDR2 YFSETQ, per germline. DNA for the CDR3: TGCGCCAGCAGCATGGACAGGGGTAACACTGAAGCTTTCTTT. It encodes CASSMDRGNTEAFF.

A few counts support this clone. The genes are TRBV28 and TRBJ2-5; 15 nucleotides match TRBD2. Germline V gene data show CDR1 as MDHEN and CDR2 as SYDVKM. V was pared by 6 bases and J by 5 bases, with 13 bases of the junction left unmatched. This CDR3 comprises 18 residues. CDR3 in DNA: TGTGCCAGCAGCCAACCACCGGGACTAGCGGGGGGTGGGGAGACCCAGTACTTC. Amino acid sequence: CASSQPPGLAGGGETQYF.

V gene TRBV19 combines with J gene TRBJ1-1, with 10 positions matching TRBD1. This CDR3 spans 16 amino acids. The V segment lost 6 bases and the J segment 6 bases; nucleotides outside the gene matches: 13. Germline CDR1 and CDR2: LNHDA and SQIVND (reference sequence). DNA for the CDR3: TGTGCCAGTAGCTTGGGACAGGGGCTCGGTAGGCCTGAAGCTTTCTTT. Encoded protein: CASSLGQGLGRPEAFF.